This T cell receptor (beta chain) came from a study of blood T cell repertoires in COVID-19. Study-level background: Acute and convalescent COVID-19 specimens originated in the United States, Italy and Spain. In each case, the material was cDNA or gDNA derived from T cells, B-cell-depleted T cells, or PBMCs.

Under the authors' procedure: Amplification from reference gene primers served as the basis for estimated nucleated cell counts. Clones were sequenced by immunoSEQ multiplex PCR, and TCRdb holds only the in-frame ones, with some missing. That table furnishes V, J and clone size, whereas the DNA furnished D and trimming. This table holds over 70,000 clones, about 91% found once. The CDR3 runs to 14 residues. The germline gives CDR1 SGHRS, CDR2 YFSETQ. Trimming stripped 4 bases from V and 4 bases from J, with 13 bases between. The specimen was peripheral blood. The chain joins TRBV5-1 to TRBJ2-3, with TRBD2 as a possible D gene (5 bases). The clonotype originates from an elderly woman with acute or convalescent COVID-19. In DNA form, the CDR3 reads TGCGCCAGCAGCAAGGACCTCGGGGCAGATACGCAGTATTTT. It encodes CASSKDLGADTQYF.